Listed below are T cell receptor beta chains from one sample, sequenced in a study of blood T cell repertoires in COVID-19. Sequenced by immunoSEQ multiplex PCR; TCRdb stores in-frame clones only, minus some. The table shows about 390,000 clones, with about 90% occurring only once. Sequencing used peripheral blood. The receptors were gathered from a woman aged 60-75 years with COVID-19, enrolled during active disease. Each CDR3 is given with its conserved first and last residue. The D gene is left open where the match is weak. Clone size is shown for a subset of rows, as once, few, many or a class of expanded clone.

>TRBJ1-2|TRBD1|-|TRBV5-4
TGTGCCAGCAGGTCAGGGGGCTTGAACTATGGCTACACCTTC
CASRSGGLNYGYTF
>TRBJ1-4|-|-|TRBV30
TGTGCCTGGAGTAGCAATGGACCTAGGGGATTT
CAWSSNGPRGF
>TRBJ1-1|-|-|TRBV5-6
TGTGCCAGCAGCTTGGTGGCACTACGGTACACTGAAGCTTTCTTT
CASSLVALRYTEAFF
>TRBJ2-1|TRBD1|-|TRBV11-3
TGTGCCAGCAGCTCAGGACAGGCTCACAATGAGCAGTTCTTC
CASSSGQAHNEQFF
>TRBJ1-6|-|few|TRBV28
TGTGCCAGCAGTTTTCCCGCAGCTGCTAGCTCCTATAATTCACCCCTCCACTTT
CASSFPAAASSYNSPLHF
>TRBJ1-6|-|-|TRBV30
TGTGCCTGGAGTGTAAGTACAGGACGGTTGGCCCTCCACTTT
CAWSVSTGRLALHF
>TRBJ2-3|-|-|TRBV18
TGTGCCACCCCACGGGCGGGACGCACAGATACGCAGTATTTT
CATPRAGRTDTQYF
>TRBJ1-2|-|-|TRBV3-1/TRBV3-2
TGTGCCAGCAGCCAAGGAGGATTCGGCTACACCTTC
CASSQGGFGYTF
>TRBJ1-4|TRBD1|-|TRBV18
TGTGCCAGCTCACTGACAGGGGGCACTAATGAAAAACTGTTTTTT
CASSLTGGTNEKLFF
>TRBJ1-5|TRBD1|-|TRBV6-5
TGTGCCAGCAGTCCGGGACAGCTCAATCAGCCCCAGCATTTT
CASSPGQLNQPQHF
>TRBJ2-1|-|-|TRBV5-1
TGCGCCAGCAGCTTGGAGGGCGGGCGCAATGAGCAGTTCTTC
CASSLEGGRNEQFF
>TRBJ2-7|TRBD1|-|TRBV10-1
TGCGCCAGCAGTGACCAGACAGGGCCCGAGCAGTACTTC
CASSDQTGPEQYF
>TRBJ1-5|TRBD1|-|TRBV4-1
TGCGCCAGCAGCCGAGCGGAGGGGGCCCCCGGGGCCCAGCATTTT
CASSRAEGAPGAQHF
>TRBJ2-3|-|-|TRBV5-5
TGTGCCAGCAGCCTTCAGCCTACCCAGAGGACAGATACGCAGTATTTT
CASSLQPTQRTDTQYF
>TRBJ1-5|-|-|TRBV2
TGTGCCAGCATGACGGACTTTAATCAGCCCCAGCATTTT
CASMTDFNQPQHF
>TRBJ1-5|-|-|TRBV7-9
TGTGCCAGCAGCCTTCCTAATCAGCCCCAGCATTTT
CASSLPNQPQHF
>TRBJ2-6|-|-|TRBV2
TGTGCCAGCAGTGAAGTGACAGTAACCAACGTCCTGACTTTC
CASSEVTVTNVLTF
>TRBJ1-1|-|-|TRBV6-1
TGTGCCAGCAGTGAACCAGGGGACGGAATGAACACTGAAGCTTTCTTT
CASSEPGDGMNTEAFF
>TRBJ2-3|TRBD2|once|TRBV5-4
TGTGCCAGCAGCTTCCGTTGGACTAGCGGGGGGCTTAGCACAGATACGCAGTATTTT
CASSFRWTSGGLSTDTQYF
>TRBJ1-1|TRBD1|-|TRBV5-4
TGTGCCAGCAGCCCCCAGGGGGCAGGGAACACTGAAGCTTTCTTT
CASSPQGAGNTEAFF
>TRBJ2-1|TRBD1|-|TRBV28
TGTGCCAGCACTCGGACAGGGACCATCTACAATGAGCAGTTCTTC
CASTRTGTIYNEQFF
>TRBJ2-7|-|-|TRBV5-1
TGCGCCAGCAGCTTGGATCTGGGGAGCTCCTACGAGCAGTACTTC
CASSLDLGSSYEQYF
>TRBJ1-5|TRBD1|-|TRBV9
TGTGCCAGCGGATTGACAGGGGGAGATCAGCCCCAGCATTTT
CASGLTGGDQPQHF
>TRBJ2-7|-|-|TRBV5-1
TGCGCCAGCAGCTTAGGAGACCCCGTGGGCGAGCAGTACTTC
CASSLGDPVGEQYF
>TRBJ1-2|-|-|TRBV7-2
TGTGCCAGCAGCTTACTCTATGGCTACACCTTC
CASSLLYGYTF
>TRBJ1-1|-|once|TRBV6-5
TGTGCCAGCAGTCGCCGAGAGAAGAACACTGAAGCTTTCTTT
CASSRREKNTEAFF
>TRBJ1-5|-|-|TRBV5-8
TGTGCCAGCAGCTTGATGTACGGGGCGGGGAATCAGCCCCAGCATTTT
CASSLMYGAGNQPQHF
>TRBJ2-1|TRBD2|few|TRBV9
TGTGCCAGCAGCCCGAGATCGGGGGGCTCCTACAATGAGCAGTTCTTC
CASSPRSGGSYNEQFF
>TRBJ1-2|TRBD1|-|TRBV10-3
TGTGCCATCAGTGAGCCCGTAACAGGGGTGGGCTATGGCTACACCTTC
CAISEPVTGVGYGYTF
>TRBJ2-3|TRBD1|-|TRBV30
TGTGCCTGGAGTGTTGACAGGGTTACGCAGTATTTT
CAWSVDRVTQYF